Below, 19 T cell receptor beta chains from the same sample are listed, as sequenced in a study of cytomegalovirus exposure and HLA in healthy donors. The PCR made use of 60 Vbeta and 13 Jbeta primers. Some clones are missing from TCRdb's copy, which holds only in-frame ones; the method was immunoSEQ multiplex PCR. The sample lists some 120,000 clones; 74% were seen once. Sequenced sample: PBMCs. These receptors were taken from a woman in her fifties or sixties in good health and CMV-seropositive.

The rearrangement uses TRBV2 and TRBJ2-5, with TRBD2 matching 7 bases. This CDR3 is 15 amino acids long. Losses at the gene ends were 0 bases for V and 5 bases for J; bases not matched to a gene: 6. CDR1 SNHLY and CDR2 FYNNEI come from the germline V gene. The CDR3: CASSEAGGGRETQYF. CDR3 in DNA: TGTGCCAGCAGTGAAGCGGGGGGGGGTCGGGAGACCCAGTACTTC.

The chain employs TRBV28 and TRBJ2-1; 8 nucleotides agree with TRBD1. Germline CDR1 reads MDHEN; CDR2 reads SYDVKM. There are 14 residues in the CDR3. J lost 8 bases, V lost 1 base, and 4 bases had no gene match. CDR3 bases: TGTGCCAGCAGTTTATCGGGACAGGCGTATGAGCAGTTCTTC. This codes for CASSLSGQAYEQFF.

This clone occurred a few times. The chain links TRBV6-5 to TRBJ1-6, with TRBD1 matching over 9 bases. Unmatched junction bases numbered 5, after V lost 4 bases and J lost 7 bases. The CDR3 has 15 residues. Germline CDR1 is MNHEY and CDR2 is SVGAGI. CDR3 sequence (DNA): TGTGCCAGCAGTTCCTCGGGACAGGGAAATTCACCCCTCCACTTT. Amino acid sequence: CASSSSGQGNSPLHF.

V usage is TRBV7-2 and J usage is TRBJ2-1; D is possibly TRBD1 (5 bases). CDR3 length equals 15 residues. Germline V CDR1 and CDR2: SGHTA, FQGNSA. Trimming stripped 5 bases from V and 4 bases from J, with 15 bases between. The CDR3 DNA reads as TGTGCCAGCAGCCCCGAGGCAGGGCGGTACAATGAGCAGTTCTTC. Encoded protein: CASSPEAGRYNEQFF.

V and J are TRBV2 and TRBJ2-1; D perhaps matches TRBD1 (6 bases). The V end lost 1 base, the J end lost 2 bases, and 9 bases lay between the germline ends. The CDR3 covers 15 residues. Germline loops: CDR1 SNHLY, CDR2 FYNNEI. The CDR3 reads CASSEVWTAYNEQFF. DNA of the CDR3: TGTGCCAGCAGTGAAGTCTGGACAGCCTACAATGAGCAGTTCTTC.

This clone was recorded a few times. The chain links TRBV5-1 to TRBJ2-1; 7 bases align to TRBD1. The V segment lost 1 base and the J segment 6 bases; nucleotides outside the gene matches: 1. CDR3 size: 13 residues. Germline assignment: CDR1 SGHRS and CDR2 YFSETQ. The CDR3 sequence is CASSLPGGNEQFF. CDR3 nucleotide sequence: TGCGCCAGCAGCTTGCCAGGGGGCAATGAGCAGTTCTTC.

The chain is built from TRBV7-9 and TRBJ1-2; D remains unclear. Germline assignment: CDR1 SEHNR and CDR2 FQNEAQ (reference sequence). The CDR3 spans 15 residues. Trimming left V 3 bases short and J 0 bases short, with 11 bases between. The CDR3 is CASSFPGVANYGYTF. The CDR3, as DNA: TGTGCCAGCAGCTTTCCCGGGGTGGCTAACTATGGCTACACCTTC.

CDR3 DNA: TGTGCCAGCAGCTCCGGTAGCGGGGGGGACCTAGAGACCCAGTACTTC. It encodes CASSSGSGGDLETQYF. The V gene is TRBV5-6, the J gene TRBJ2-5; 11 nucleotides match TRBD2. V lost 3 bases to trimming and J lost 4 bases; unmatched junction nucleotides: 8. Germline V gives CDR1 SGHDT, CDR2 YYEEEE. The CDR3 runs to 16 residues.

The rearrangement uses TRBV5-4 and TRBJ2-5; 14 bases are shared with TRBD2. The CDR3 is 18 amino acids. Per the germline V gene, CDR1 is SGHNT and CDR2 is YYREEE (reference sequence). J gave up 4 bases and V 0 bases, and 8 bases lay outside the gene matches. The CDR3 DNA reads TGTGCCAGCAGCTTGGATTCCGGACTAGCGGGGGGAGGAGAGACCCAGTACTTC. This sequence encodes CASSLDSGLAGGGETQYF.

The V and J genes are TRBV7-8 and TRBJ2-5; a possible D gene is TRBD2 (5 bases). V was shortened by 5 bases and J by 2 bases, with 12 bases between the two germline ends. This CDR3 contains 14 residues. Germline-derived CDR1 and CDR2 are SGHVS and FQNEAQ. The CDR3 here is CASSGEDSQETQYF. The CDR3 coding sequence is TGTGCCAGCAGCGGAGAGGACTCTCAAGAGACCCAGTACTTC.

The CDR3 bases are TGTGCCAGCAGCCGGACAGGGGGCAAGGTCGGGGAGCTGTTTTTT. This sequence encodes CASSRTGGKVGELFF. V is TRBV7-8 and J is TRBJ2-2; 11 bases align to TRBD1. V lost 5 bases and J lost 7; bases outside the gene matches: 6. Germline CDR1 SGHVS, CDR2 FQNEAQ. This CDR3 is built from 15 residues.

This chain joins TRBV7-2 and TRBJ2-7; 8 bases line up with TRBD2. CDR1 and CDR2 from the germline V gene are SGHTA and FQGNSA. With V trimmed by 5 bases and J by 3 bases, 6 bases remained unmatched. The CDR3 spans 14 residues. The CDR3 nucleotides read TGTGCCAGCAGCACCCGGGGGGGTGACTACGAGCAGTACTTC. This encodes CASSTRGGDYEQYF.

The chain carries TRBV11-3 and TRBJ2-7, with TRBD1 identical over 8 bases. There are 13 residues in the CDR3. The germline V gene encodes CDR1 SGHNT and CDR2 YENEEA. V trimming: 3 bases; J trimming: 5 bases; junction bases outside the gene matches: 3. CDR3 sequence reads: CASSLGQADEQYF. Written as DNA, the CDR3 is TGTGCCAGCAGCTTGGGACAGGCTGACGAGCAGTACTTC.

J is TRBJ2-1 and V is TRBV9; TRBD2 agrees at 10 bases. This CDR3 has 13 amino acids. Trimming cost V 1 base and J 13 bases; bases outside gene matches: 5. CDR1 is SGDLS, CDR2 YYNGEE, per germline. The CDR3 sequence is CASSVSSGGLQFF. The CDR3 DNA reads TGTGCCAGCAGCGTATCTAGCGGGGGCTTACAGTTCTTC.

This clone was recorded a few times. This rearrangement joins TRBV5-4 to TRBJ1-1, with a tentative D call TRBD1 (5 bases). In germline, CDR1 is SGHNT, CDR2 YYREEE (reference sequence). Trimming cost V 0 bases and J 6 bases, with 15 bases left between them. The CDR3 has 15 amino acids. The CDR3 region is CASSLAENRIAEAFF. CDR3 sequence (DNA): TGTGCCAGCAGCTTGGCCGAGAACAGGATCGCTGAAGCTTTCTTT.

The J gene is TRBJ2-3, the V gene TRBV18, with unresolved D. Germline V gene lookup returns CDR1 KGHSH and CDR2 LQKENI. V was trimmed by 4 bases and J by 0 bases, leaving 11 bases between them. This CDR3 has 15 residues. The chain's CDR3 is CASSLGSGSTDTQYF. CDR3 nucleotides: TGTGCCAGCTCACTAGGTTCCGGGAGCACAGATACGCAGTATTTT.

The gene calls are TRBV7-9 and TRBJ2-3, with D maybe TRBD2 (6 bases). Per germline, CDR1 SEHNR and CDR2 FQNEAQ (reference sequence). The CDR3 totals 15 residues. Trimming took 4 bases from V and 2 from J, leaving 13 bases between them. The CDR3 spells CASSSRLEVTDTQYF. The CDR3 DNA reads TGTGCCAGCAGCTCCCGACTAGAGGTCACAGATACGCAGTATTTT.

This rearrangement joins TRBV7-2 to TRBJ2-7; 7 nucleotides align to TRBD1. Germline V gene lookup returns CDR1 SGHTA and CDR2 FQGNSA. The CDR3 is 15 amino acids. The ends lost 2 bases at V and 0 bases at J; junction bases unmatched: 4. The CDR3 reads CASSLFGTVSYEQYF. Here the CDR3 DNA reads TGTGCCAGCAGCTTATTCGGGACAGTCTCCTACGAGCAGTACTTC.

This chain links TRBV5-6 with TRBJ2-5; the match to TRBD2 covers 7 bases. After removal of 3 bases from V and 2 bases from J, the junction contained 4 bases not matched to a gene. The CDR3 runs to 14 residues. Germline lookup yields CDR1 SGHDT and CDR2 YYEEEE. The CDR3 region is CASSYLAEQETQYF. DNA for the CDR3: TGTGCCAGCAGCTACCTAGCGGAACAAGAGACCCAGTACTTC.